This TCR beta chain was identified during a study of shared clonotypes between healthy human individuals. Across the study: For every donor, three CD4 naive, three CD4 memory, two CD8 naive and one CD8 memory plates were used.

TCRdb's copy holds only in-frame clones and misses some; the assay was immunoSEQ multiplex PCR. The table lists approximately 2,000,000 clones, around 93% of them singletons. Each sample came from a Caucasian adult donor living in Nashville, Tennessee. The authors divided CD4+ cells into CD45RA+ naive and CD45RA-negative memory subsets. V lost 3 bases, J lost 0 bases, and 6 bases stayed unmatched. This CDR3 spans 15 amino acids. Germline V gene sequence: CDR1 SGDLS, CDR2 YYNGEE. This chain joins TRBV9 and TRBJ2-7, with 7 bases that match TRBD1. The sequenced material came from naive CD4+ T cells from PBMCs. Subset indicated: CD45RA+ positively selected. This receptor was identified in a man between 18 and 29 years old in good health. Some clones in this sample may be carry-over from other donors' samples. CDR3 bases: TGTGCCAGCAGCGCCTCCGGGACAGTCTCCTACGAGCAGTACTTC. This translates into CASSASGTVSYEQYF. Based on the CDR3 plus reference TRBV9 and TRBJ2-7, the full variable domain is DSGVTQTPKHLITATGQRVTLRCSPRSGDLSVYWYQQSLDQGLQFLIQYYNGEERAKGNILERFSAQQFPDLHSELNLSSLELGDSALYFCASSASGTVSYEQYFGPGTRLTVT.